This T cell receptor (beta chain) originates from a study of shared clonotypes between healthy human individuals. Donors, healthy HIV-negative adults, lacked recent acute infections or vaccinations. Negatively enriched CD4+ T cells were divided by CD45RA into naive and memory. V lost 2 bases to trimming and J lost 2 bases; unmatched junction nucleotides: 4. From germline, CDR1 is SGHNT and CDR2 YYREEE (reference sequence). This CDR3 has 15 residues. Turning to this clone: Other DNA sequences in this specimen translate into the identical CDR3.

TCRdb's copy holds only in-frame clones and misses some; the assay was immunoSEQ multiplex PCR. The sample contains around 1 million clones, approximately 80% of which appear only once. The clonotype comes from a young man in good health. The chain joins TRBV5-4 to TRBJ2-1; TRBD1 matches at 7 bases. The sample consisted of memory CD4+ T cells sorted from blood. Subset indicated: CD45RA-negative fraction. The CDR3 spells CASSLQGSAYNEQFF. The CDR3 coding sequence is TGTGCCAGCAGCTTACAGGGGTCCGCCTACAATGAGCAGTTCTTC. The full variable domain, in which reference TRBV5-4 and TRBJ2-1 provide the parts outside the CDR3, is ETGVTQSPTHLIKTRGQQVTLRCSSQSGHNTVSWYQQALGQGPQFIFQYYREEENGRGNFPPRFSGLQFPNYSSELNVNALELDDSALYLCASSLQGSAYNEQFFGPGTRLTVL.